The 8 T cell receptor beta chains in this list originate from one sample, sequenced in a study of blood T cell repertoires in COVID-19. Generated by immunoSEQ multiplex PCR, the TCRdb table keeps only in-frame clones and is missing some. The table has approximately 180,000 clones, 75% to 80% seen once. The source material was peripheral blood. These receptors came from a woman in her 70s with acute or convalescent COVID-19.

V usage is TRBV28 and J usage is TRBJ2-2; tentative D call: TRBD2 (6 bases). CDR1 and CDR2 (germline): MDHEN, SYDVKM. The V gene lost 6 bases and the J gene lost 4 bases, with 12 bases spanning the gap. The CDR3 is made up of 14 amino acids. CDR3 region: CASRGGGGTGELFF. DNA for the CDR3: TGTGCCAGCAGGGGGGGAGGCGGCACCGGGGAGCTGTTTTTT.

The V and J genes are TRBV7-8 and TRBJ2-7; D unresolved. The germline V and J ends were trimmed by 0 bases and 7 bases, with 10 bases remaining between them. CDR1 is SGHVS, CDR2 FQNEAQ, per germline. The CDR3 is made up of 13 amino acids. CDR3 nucleotide sequence: TGTGCCAGCAGCTTAGCCCTGGCGGTGGAGCAGTACTTC. It specifies CASSLALAVEQYF.

The chain recombines TRBV5-4 with TRBJ1-2; D possibly corresponds to TRBD1 (6 bases). V was cut by 2 bases and J by 4 bases, with 12 bases left in between. Germline-derived CDR1 and CDR2 are SGHNT and YYREEE (reference sequence). This CDR3 has 14 amino acids. The chain's CDR3 is CASSLAGTLYGYTF. The CDR3 DNA reads as TGTGCCAGCAGCTTAGCCGGGACACTCTATGGCTACACCTTC.

The rearrangement joins TRBV21-1 to TRBJ1-6; TRBD1 reflects the table's D call only, with no check against the DNA. TRBV21-1 is listed as a pseudogene. There are 16 residues in the CDR3. CDR3 region: CASSSQPGRYNSPLHF. CDR3 coding DNA: TGTGCCAGCAGCAGCCAGCCAGGAAGATATAATTCACCCCTCCACTTT.

V and J are TRBV28 and TRBJ1-5; 9 bases are a match to TRBD1. CDR3 size: 15 residues. Trimming removed 5 bases from V and 6 bases from J; junction bases left unmatched: 8. The germline V gene has CDR1 MDHEN and CDR2 SYDVKM. The CDR3 nucleotides read TGTGCCAGCAGTGAAAGGACAGGGGACCGTCAGCCCCAGCATTTT. It yields the protein CASSERTGDRQPQHF.

This clone was seen a single time. This sequence joins TRBV2 and TRBJ2-7; 10 bases agree with TRBD2. The CDR3 contains 17 residues. The V and J ends lost 7 bases and 7 bases, in that order; junction bases with no gene match: 19. In germline, CDR1 is SNHLY, CDR2 FYNNEI. CDR3 DNA sequence: TGTGCCAGCACCGAAGGGCTAGCGGGAGCCGTAGGCTCTGAGCAGTACTTC. The encoded protein is CASTEGLAGAVGSEQYF. Full variable domain (rest looked up from reference TRBV2 and TRBJ2-7): EPEVTQTPSHQVTQMGQEVILRCVPISNHLYFYWYRQILGQKVEFLVSFYNNEISEKSEIFDDQFSVERPDGSNFTLKIRSTKLEDSAMYFCASTEGLAGAVGSEQYFGPGTRLTVT.

The chain combines TRBV2 with TRBJ2-5; TRBD2 matches at 14 bases. This CDR3 spans 16 amino acids. Trimming cost V 6 bases and J 2 bases; bases outside gene matches: 5. In germline, CDR1 is SNHLY, CDR2 FYNNEI. The CDR3 DNA reads TGTGCCAGCAGGTCAGGACTAGCGGGAGGACAAGAGACCCAGTACTTC. It is translated as CASRSGLAGGQETQYF.

This chain uses TRBV18 with TRBJ2-2, with a possible D match to TRBD2 (5 bases). The CDR3 has 15 amino acids. Between the trimmed V and J ends, which lost 2 bases and 0 bases, there was a span of 7 bases. Germline V CDR1 and CDR2: KGHSH, LQKENI. The CDR3 DNA follows: TGTGCCAGCTCACCAGTACTAGCGAACACCGGGGAGCTGTTTTTT. This sequence encodes CASSPVLANTGELFF.